This T cell receptor (beta chain) was sequenced during a study of regulatory T cells in long-lasting Graves disease. This clonotype was recorded a few times. Noted time point: persistent/refractory GD, antithyroid drugs over 5 years with positive TRAb. RNA extracted from PBMCs served as the sequencing template. This CDR3 has 16 amino acids. V gave up 1 base and J gave up 4 bases, with 15 bases separating them. Germline V lookup: CDR1 SGHKS, CDR2 YYEKEE (reference sequence). Arm-PCR with iRepertoire HTBI primers amplified the CDR3 regions for these TCR beta libraries. TCRdb redid the calling of the multiplex PCR reads with MiXCR, one entry per CDR3 protein. The sample holds a few hundred thousand distinct CDR3 sequences, approximately 25% seen once.

V is TRBV5-5 and J is TRBJ1-3; perhaps TRBD1 as D (6 bases). This TCR was sampled from a woman between 35 and 50 years old with Graves disease. Sequenced here: peripheral blood mononuclear cells (PBMCs), sampled when the disease was refractory, from a patient treated with antithyroid drugs. The CDR3 region is CASSLYLQGSGNTIYF. CDR3 DNA: TGTGCCAGCAGCTTGTACCTACAGGGATCCGGAAACACCATATATTTT.